This T cell receptor beta chain was sequenced for a study of shared clonotypes between healthy human individuals. Study overall: Every donor yielded three CD4 naive, three CD4 memory, two CD8 naive and one CD8 memory plate.

Clones were sequenced by immunoSEQ multiplex PCR, and TCRdb holds only the in-frame ones, with some missing. Of 1,100,000 or so clones listed, around 78% are singletons. The CDR3 spans 15 residues. The J segment lost 7 bases and the V segment lost 5 bases, leaving 6 bases of the junction unmatched. Germline CDR1 is SNHLY and CDR2 is FYNNEI. Findings and caveats of the study: Sorted-subset sequencing was shown by rarefaction to be incomplete despite large depth.

This clone occurred a few times. Its antigen is still unknown. The sample consisted of memory CD4+ T cells from PBMCs. Subset in this sample: CD45RA-negative fraction. This receptor was identified in a man between 18 and 29 years old in good health. Some clones in this sample may be carry-over from other donors' samples. The chain carries TRBV2 and TRBJ2-1; 12 nucleotides match TRBD2. The DNA for the CDR3 is TGTGCCAGCAGTAAGGGACTAGCGGGTATTAATGAGCAGTTCTTC. Translating it yields CASSKGLAGINEQFF.